The 15 T cell receptor beta chains listed next were all sequenced from one sample in a study of blood T cell repertoires in COVID-19 (dated by TCRdb to about 2020). The library relied on the immunoSEQ multiplex PCR assay. TCRdb retrieved this table from immuneACCESS and kept in-frame rearrangements only. Not all clones are present; in checked studies, unresolved V genes account for under half, and no reason is known for the remainder. This sample gives 150,000 to 200,000 clones in total; approximately 85% of them show up just once. Together, the top ten hold around 3.3% of the sample. The sample consisted of peripheral blood. The receptors shown here come from a man between 60 and 70 years old with acute or convalescent COVID-19.

This clone was counted once. The chain combines TRBV5-5 with TRBJ2-7; TRBD1 matches at 11 bases. This CDR3 contains 14 residues. Germline assignment: CDR1 SGHKS and CDR2 YYEKEE (reference sequence). The V segment lost 4 bases and the J segment 6 bases; nucleotides outside the gene matches: 6. The CDR3 is CASSSGTGGSEQYF. DNA of the CDR3: TGTGCCAGCAGCAGTGGGACAGGGGGTTCCGAGCAGTACTTC.

The chain recombines TRBV7-9 with TRBJ2-5, with TRBD2 identical over 14 bases. Per the germline V gene, CDR1 is SEHNR and CDR2 is FQNEAQ (reference sequence). Trimming at V came to 5 bases and at J to 5 bases, leaving 4 bases not matched to a gene. The CDR3 spans 15 residues. Here the CDR3 DNA reads TGTGCCAGCAGCCGACGGACTAGCGGGAGGGAGACCCAGTACTTC. It yields the protein CASSRRTSGRETQYF.

The chain carries TRBV28 and TRBJ2-3, with a possible D match to TRBD2 (5 bases). CDR1 is MDHEN, CDR2 SYDVKM, per germline. V was shortened by 8 bases and J by 0 bases, with 15 bases between the two germline ends. The CDR3 consists of 15 residues. CDR3 protein: CASLTARLSTDTQYF. The CDR3 bases are TGTGCCAGCCTAACGGCGCGACTAAGCACAGATACGCAGTATTTT.

The rearrangement uses TRBV27 and TRBJ2-2; TRBD1 agrees at 7 bases. Germline CDR1 is MNHEY and CDR2 is SMNVEV (reference sequence). This CDR3 has 14 amino acids. V gave up 5 bases and J gave up 3 bases; unmatched junction bases: 3. The CDR3 DNA reads TGTGCCAGCAGTAAGGGGGCGCACACCGGGGAGCTGTTTTTT. It encodes CASSKGAHTGELFF.

This sequence joins TRBV6-5 and TRBJ1-5; 7 bases align to TRBD1. CDR1 and CDR2 (germline): MNHEY, SVGAGI. The trim removed 6 bases at V and 5 bases at J, leaving 10 bases unmatched. CDR3 length equals 15 residues. The CDR3 DNA reads as TGTGCCAGCAGCCAGACAGGGTTGGTTCATCAGCCCCAGCATTTT. Its translation: CASSQTGLVHQPQHF.

The genes are TRBV3-1 (or the pseudogene TRBV3-2) and TRBJ1-5; TRBD1 matches at 8 bases. Germline V lookup: CDR1 LGHDT, CDR2 YNNKEL (reference sequence). This CDR3 is 15 amino acids long. The V gene end was trimmed by 1 base and the J gene end by 7 bases; junction bases not matched to a gene: 6. The CDR3 here is CASSQGQGAGQPQHF. The CDR3 DNA reads as TGTGCCAGCAGCCAAGGCCAGGGGGCCGGGCAGCCCCAGCATTTT.

The CDR3 is CASTQNRELGQETQYF. CDR3 sequence (DNA): TGTGCCAGTACCCAAAACCGAGAGCTCGGCCAAGAGACCCAGTACTTC. The chain recombines TRBV19 with TRBJ2-5; D unclear. This CDR3 is 16 amino acids long. The V and J ends lost 7 bases and 1 base respectively, with 19 bases between them. Germline CDR1 reads LNHDA; CDR2 reads SQIVND (reference sequence).

The V and J genes are TRBV27 and TRBJ2-7; possible D gene TRBD1, 5 bases. The CDR3 is 13 residues long. The germline CDR1 and CDR2 sequences are MNHEY and SMNVEV (reference sequence). The V end lost 5 bases, the J end lost 1 base, and 9 bases lay between the germline ends. The CDR3 loop reads CASSRDRSYEQYF. CDR3 DNA sequence: TGTGCCAGCAGTCGTGACAGATCCTACGAGCAGTACTTC.

This chain uses TRBV6-6 with TRBJ1-1; 9 bases fit TRBD1. The J segment lost 5 bases and the V segment lost 6 bases, leaving 13 bases of the junction unmatched. CDR1 MNHNY and CDR2 SVGAGI come from the germline V gene (reference sequence). CDR3 length: 16 amino acids. The CDR3 region is CASSTSNGQGITEAFF. The CDR3 DNA reads as TGTGCCAGCAGCACAAGTAACGGACAGGGGATTACTGAAGCTTTCTTT.

The J gene is TRBJ1-5, the V gene TRBV27; D is undetermined. The CDR3 has 16 amino acids. CDR1 and CDR2 (germline): MNHEY, SMNVEV (reference sequence). V lost 6 bases and J 1 base, leaving 16 bases between the germline ends. In nucleotides, the CDR3 is TGTGCCAGCAGGCAAAACACAGTGACGAGCAATCAGCCCCAGCATTTT. The encoded protein is CASRQNTVTSNQPQHF.

A remark on this clone: One junction end does not reproduce the germline sequence, and a read error may be involved. The chain employs TRBV7-7 and TRBJ2-5; a weak D match, TRBD2 (6 bases). The CDR3 contains 12 residues. Per the germline V gene, CDR1 is SSHAT and CDR2 is FNYEAQ (reference sequence). CDR3: CASSLVGGTQYF. The CDR3, as DNA: TGTGCTAGCAGCTTAGTCGGGGGGACCCAGTACTTC.

The V call is TRBV20-1, the J call TRBJ1-4, with D perhaps matching TRBD1 (5 bases). The germline gives CDR1 DFQATT, CDR2 SNEGSKA (reference sequence). The CDR3 has 14 residues. The V and J ends lost 3 bases and 6 bases respectively, with 14 bases between them. CDR3 sequence (DNA): TGCAGTGCTAGTGCCCAGGGAAGGTATGAAAAACTGTTTTTT. Its translation is CSASAQGRYEKLFF.

This chain connects TRBV27 to TRBJ1-6, with 8 nucleotides matching TRBD1. The CDR3 length is 14 residues. V lost 9 bases and J lost 4; bases outside the gene matches: 5. Germline V gene lookup returns CDR1 MNHEY and CDR2 SMNVEV (reference sequence). The CDR3 nucleotides read TGTGCCAGTACCCAGGGGGCTTATAATTCACCCCTCCACTTT. This translates into CASTQGAYNSPLHF.

The genes are TRBV19 and TRBJ1-2; D remains unclear. Germline CDR1 LNHDA, CDR2 SQIVND (reference sequence). The V end was cut by 6 bases, the J end by 8 bases, with 19 bases between. This CDR3 spans 14 amino acids. CDR3 DNA: TGTGCCAGTAGGGCTCCTGGTGGACTGAGGGGCTACACCTTC. It specifies CASRAPGGLRGYTF.

Worth noting for this clone: The sample has other DNA sequences that encode this CDR3 too. The CDR3 DNA follows: TGTGCCAGCAGCTCGCAGGGTGGAAACACTGAAGCTTTCTTT. Residues: CASSSQGGNTEAFF. The chain uses TRBV5-6 and TRBJ1-1, with a possible D match to TRBD1 (5 bases). V lost 3 bases, J lost 2 bases, and 11 bases lay in between. Germline loops: CDR1 SGHDT, CDR2 YYEEEE. This CDR3 is 14 amino acids long.